This note documents a single T cell receptor (beta chain) sequence. Antigen unknown. These data come from a study of CD8 T cells in Susac syndrome. The study's findings and limits: No clonal expansion appeared among CD4+ T cells in Susac patients.

CDR1 is DFQATT and CDR2 is SNEGSKA in the germline V gene (reference sequence). Trimming took 5 bases from V and 5 from J, leaving 26 bases between them. The CDR3 runs to 17 residues. Random-hexamer reverse transcription was applied to about 0.45 to 1 ug RNA. Via MiXCR, TCRdb re-called the immunoSEQ multiplex PCR reads, giving one row per CDR3 protein. The sample shows about 150,000 distinct CDR3 sequences, 85% to 95% of them seen only once. Fulfillment of recently defined diagnostic criteria for definite or probable disease was shown by the patients with Susac syndrome. Negative isolation was used for CD8+ and CD4+ T cells and FACS enrichment for TEMRA cells.

The sample consisted of CD4+ T cells from PBMCs. The rearrangement uses TRBV20-1 and TRBJ2-3; weak D call: TRBD1 (7 bases). This clonotype was sampled from a human donor with Susac syndrome. CDR3 amino acids: CSASSRAAGGKGDTQYF. CDR3 DNA: TGCAGTGCTTCATCGCGAGCGGCAGGGGGGAAAGGAGATACGCAGTATTTT.